A single sample is the source of the 28 T cell receptor beta chains below, sequenced in a study of T cell responses to AZD1222 COVID-19 vaccine. Sequencing used immunoSEQ multiplex PCR; TCRdb keeps in-frame clones, though not all of them. This sample has 100,000 to 150,000 clones, with roughly nine tenths found just once. The specimen comprised peripheral blood, sampled on day 0 of AZD1222 vaccination. These receptor sequences come from an adult in good health.

The chain is built from TRBV12-3 or TRBV12-4 and TRBJ2-3; D may be TRBD2 (5 bases). The length of the CDR3 is 13 residues. The V end lost 6 bases, the J end lost 1 base, and 8 bases lay between the germline ends. The CDR3 nucleotides read TGTGCCAGCAGCCGAGCGGGCACAGATACGCAGTATTTT. Translation gives CASSRAGTDTQYF.

The genes are TRBV5-1 and TRBJ2-2; D may match TRBD1 or TRBD2 (6 bases each). The V end lost 1 base, the J end lost 3 bases, and 19 bases lay between the germline ends. The CDR3 runs to 18 residues. Germline V gives CDR1 SGHRS, CDR2 YFSETQ. The CDR3 sequence is CASSLPRWGAADTGELFF. The CDR3 region has the DNA TGCGCCAGCAGCTTGCCTCGGTGGGGGGCCGCGGACACCGGGGAGCTGTTTTTT. Complete variable domain (other parts from reference TRBV5-1 and TRBJ2-2): KAGVTQTPRYLIKTRGQQVTLSCSPISGHRSVSWYQQTPGQGLQFLFEYFSETQRNKGNFPGRFSGRQFSNSRSEMNVSTLELGDSALYLCASSLPRWGAADTGELFFGEGSRLTVL.

V is TRBV28 and J is TRBJ1-5; TRBD1 agrees at 11 bases. The V and J ends lost 8 bases and 6 bases, in that order; junction bases with no gene match: 6. CDR3 length: 14 amino acids. Germline CDR1 reads MDHEN; CDR2 reads SYDVKM. CDR3 region: CASLAGTGGQPQHF. The CDR3 DNA reads TGTGCCAGCCTCGCCGGGACAGGGGGTCAGCCCCAGCATTTT.

CDR3 in amino acids: CASTAAYNSPLHF. As DNA, the CDR3 is TGTGCCAGCACGGCAGCATATAATTCACCCCTCCACTTT. The chain recombines TRBV6-1 with TRBJ1-6; the D is unclear. V was shortened by 7 bases and J by 4 bases, with 8 bases between the two germline ends. Germline V gene data show CDR1 as MNHNS and CDR2 as SASEGT. The CDR3 length is 13 residues.

The V call is TRBV12-3 or TRBV12-4, the J call TRBJ1-1; weak D call: TRBD1 (6 bases). The V gene lost 5 bases and the J gene lost 5 bases, with 12 bases spanning the gap. This CDR3 region has 13 residues. DNA of the CDR3: TGTGCCAGCAGTCGACAGGTAGGGACTGAAGCTTTCTTT. Its protein is CASSRQVGTEAFF.

This chain uses TRBV28 with TRBJ1-3; no reliable D call. V gave up 3 bases and J gave up 4 bases, with 10 bases separating them. CDR3 length: 14 amino acids. Germline V lookup: CDR1 MDHEN, CDR2 SYDVKM. CDR3 DNA sequence: TGTGCCAGCAGTTTGGCAGCGAAGGGAAACACCATATATTTT. Its protein product is CASSLAAKGNTIYF.

The chain carries TRBV19 and TRBJ2-2; D may be TRBD2 (5 bases). Germline V gene sequence: CDR1 LNHDA, CDR2 SQIVND (reference sequence). V was pared by 1 base and J by 2 bases, with 8 bases between. The CDR3 totals 15 residues. The CDR3 DNA is TGTGCCAGTAGTATAGTCGGGGTAAACACCGGGGAGCTGTTTTTT. Translated: CASSIVGVNTGELFF.

V and J are TRBV5-4 and TRBJ1-2; tentatively, D is TRBD1 (6 bases). This CDR3 region has 12 residues. Trimming removed 4 bases from V and 7 bases from J, with 11 bases in between. CDR1 and CDR2 (germline): SGHNT, YYREEE (reference sequence). The CDR3 spells CASSSTGFGYTF. The CDR3 region has the DNA TGTGCCAGCAGCAGTACAGGGTTTGGCTACACCTTC.

The rearrangement uses TRBV18 and TRBJ2-2, with 8 bases lining up with TRBD1. Germline CDR1 is KGHSH and CDR2 is LQKENI. V lost 2 bases to trimming and J lost 4 bases; unmatched junction nucleotides: 6. This CDR3 has 16 residues. CDR3 amino acids: CASSPSGQGPTGELFF. CDR3 DNA sequence: TGTGCCAGCTCACCATCCGGACAGGGCCCCACCGGGGAGCTGTTTTTT.

This chain uses TRBV5-1 with TRBJ1-1; 7 positions match TRBD1. The CDR3 sequence is 18 residues long. Germline V gene lookup returns CDR1 SGHRS and CDR2 YFSETQ. The V and J ends lost 4 bases and 0 bases, in that order; junction bases with no gene match: 15. CDR3 amino acids: CASSPGFSSGQLNTEAFF. The CDR3 nucleotides read TGCGCCAGCAGCCCAGGGTTCTCGTCGGGACAGTTGAACACTGAAGCTTTCTTT.

The chain is built from TRBV21-1 and TRBJ2-7; TRBD2 is taken as the D call from the table, unchecked against the DNA. TRBV21-1 is assigned pseudogene status. CDR3 length: 16 residues. CDR3 amino acids: CASSKALRDGSYEQYF. In DNA, the CDR3 is TGTGCCAGCAGCAAAGCGTTGCGGGACGGCTCCTACGAGCAGTACTTC.

This clone was observed a single time. This chain links TRBV5-4 with TRBJ1-1; 7 bases fit TRBD1. Unmatched junction bases numbered 7, after V lost 3 bases and J lost 5 bases. Per germline, CDR1 SGHNT and CDR2 YYREEE (reference sequence). The CDR3 covers 14 residues. The CDR3 coding sequence is TGTGCCAGCAGCTCGACAGGGCCGGGAACTGAAGCTTTCTTT. Protein: CASSSTGPGTEAFF.

V gene TRBV7-9 combines with J gene TRBJ2-1; 7 bases fit TRBD2. J gave up 8 bases and V 6 bases, and 4 bases lay outside the gene matches. From germline, CDR1 is SEHNR and CDR2 FQNEAQ (reference sequence). This CDR3 has 12 amino acids. The CDR3 DNA sequence: TGTGCCAGCAGATCTGGACTAGATGAGCAGTTCTTC. Amino acids: CASRSGLDEQFF. Full variable domain (outside the CDR3, taken from reference TRBV7-9 and TRBJ2-1): DTGVSQNPRHKITKRGQNVTFRCDPISEHNRLYWYRQTLGQGPEFLTYFQNEAQLEKSRLLSDRFSAERPKGSFSTLEIQRTEQGDSAMYLCASRSGLDEQFFGPGTRLTVL.

The chain combines TRBV7-8 with TRBJ2-1; D unclear. The CDR3 length is 17 residues. V lost 3 bases, J lost 0 bases, and 15 bases lay in between. The V gene's germline CDR1 is SGHVS and CDR2 FQNEAQ. CDR3 protein: CASSLGLGSRSYNEQFF. In DNA, the CDR3 is TGTGCCAGCAGCTTGGGCCTGGGTAGTCGCTCCTACAATGAGCAGTTCTTC.

This chain uses TRBV19 with TRBJ2-1, with TRBD2 matching over 14 bases. Looked up from germline, CDR1 is LNHDA and CDR2 is SQIVND (reference sequence). The length of the CDR3 is 15 residues. V gave up 8 bases and J gave up 9 bases; unmatched junction bases: 9. CDR3 residues: CASLRGLAGETEQFF. CDR3 DNA sequence: TGTGCCAGTTTAAGGGGACTAGCGGGAGAGACTGAGCAGTTCTTC.

V and J are TRBV14 and TRBJ2-1; D is possibly TRBD1 or TRBD2 (5 bases each). The V end was cut by 4 bases, the J end by 7 bases, with 32 bases between. The CDR3 sequence is 20 residues long. Per the germline V gene, CDR1 is SGHDN and CDR2 is FVKESK. CDR3 region: CASSLVRVEGAGKVVNEQFF. The DNA for the CDR3 is TGTGCCAGCAGCCTCGTCAGGGTGGAAGGCGCGGGCAAAGTAGTAAATGAGCAGTTCTTC.

The chain joins TRBV5-6 to TRBJ1-2, with 10 bases lining up with TRBD1. CDR1 and CDR2 (germline): SGHDT, YYEEEE. The CDR3 is 13 amino acids. With V trimmed by 3 bases and J by 8 bases, 4 bases remained unmatched. DNA for the CDR3: TGTGCCAGCAGCTCCGGGACAGGGGACGGCTACACCTTC. Protein: CASSSGTGDGYTF.

The J gene is TRBJ2-3, the V gene TRBV5-4, with D maybe TRBD2 (5 bases). V was pared by 1 base and J by 6 bases, with 9 bases between. The CDR3 loop spans 13 amino acids. Per the germline V gene, CDR1 is SGHNT and CDR2 is YYREEE (reference sequence). The CDR3, as DNA: TGTGCCAGCAGCTTGCCGGCTAGCGATACGCAGTATTTT. As protein: CASSLPASDTQYF.

This clone was seen just once. This sequence joins TRBV6-5 and TRBJ2-7, with D perhaps TRBD1 or TRBD2 (6 bases each). The CDR3 extends over 14 amino acids. V gave up 8 bases and J gave up 4 bases, with 18 bases separating them. Looked up from germline, CDR1 is MNHEY and CDR2 is SVGAGI. CDR3 sequence reads: CASSSRGLNYEQYF. In nucleotides, the CDR3 is TGTGCCAGCTCCTCACGGGGGCTTAATTACGAGCAGTACTTC.

The gene calls are TRBV19 and TRBJ2-1; D uncertain. This CDR3 is 13 amino acids long. Trimming cost V 3 bases and J 3 bases, with 6 bases left between them. CDR1 LNHDA and CDR2 SQIVND come from the germline V gene (reference sequence). CDR3 sequence: CASSINSYNEQFF. DNA for the CDR3: TGTGCCAGTAGTATCAACAGCTACAATGAGCAGTTCTTC.

The CDR3 protein is CASSPGQGLGETQYF. The CDR3 coding sequence is TGCGCCAGCAGCCCGGGACAGGGGCTGGGAGAGACCCAGTACTTC. The chain combines TRBV5-1 with TRBJ2-5; TRBD1 matches 10 bases. The CDR3 is 15 residues long. Germline CDR1 and CDR2: SGHRS and YFSETQ. Trimming cost V 4 bases and J 4 bases; bases outside gene matches: 7.

This chain connects TRBV5-6 to TRBJ1-2; unclear D gene. CDR3 length equals 12 residues. Germline V gene sequence: CDR1 SGHDT, CDR2 YYEEEE. V lost 4 bases and J 0 bases, leaving 4 bases between the germline ends. The CDR3 loop reads CASSGSNYGYTF. The DNA for the CDR3 is TGTGCCAGCAGCGGCTCTAACTATGGCTACACCTTC.

Worth noting for this clone: The junction differs from germline at one of its ends, possibly a read error. The chain links TRBV30 to TRBJ1-2; no definite D call. CDR1 GTSNPN and CDR2 SVGIG come from the germline V gene (reference sequence). There are 13 residues in the CDR3. CDR3: CAWSQSLDYGYTF. In DNA form, the CDR3 reads TGTGCCTGGAGTCAGTCACTCGACTACGGCTACACCTTC.

The chain carries TRBV27 and TRBJ1-1, with D uncertain. CDR3 length: 14 amino acids. Germline CDR1 MNHEY, CDR2 SMNVEV (reference sequence). The V end was cut by 4 bases, the J end by 4 bases, with 13 bases between. CDR3 nucleotide sequence: TGTGCCAGCAGTTGGAACAGCCATAGCACTGAAGCTTTCTTT. Its protein is CASSWNSHSTEAFF.

This chain links TRBV29-1 with TRBJ1-2; 8 bases are a match to TRBD1. The ends lost 3 bases at V and 5 bases at J; junction bases unmatched: 5. The germline V gene encodes CDR1 SQVTM and CDR2 ANQGSEA. There are 13 residues in the CDR3. Written as DNA, the CDR3 is TGCAGCGTTGAGACAGGGGCATTTTATGGCTACACCTTC. Amino acid sequence: CSVETGAFYGYTF.

This chain links TRBV27 with TRBJ2-7; D remains unclear. The CDR3 sequence is 14 residues long. V lost 7 bases, J lost 1 base, and 14 bases lay in between. Germline CDR1 reads MNHEY; CDR2 reads SMNVEV (reference sequence). The CDR3 DNA is TGTGCCAGCATCGGAAGAGCAGGTTCCTACGAGCAGTACTTC. This sequence encodes CASIGRAGSYEQYF.

The V gene is TRBV6-5, the J gene TRBJ2-2; D possibly corresponds to TRBD2 (6 bases). Deletions cut 9 bases from V and 0 bases from J, with 11 bases between. The CDR3 loop spans 14 amino acids. Per the germline V gene, CDR1 is MNHEY and CDR2 is SVGAGI. The CDR3 DNA follows: TGTGCCAGTACGGGACTCGCGAACACCGGGGAGCTGTTTTTT. Encoded protein: CASTGLANTGELFF.

CDR3 sequence: CASSLEGGPQHF. The CDR3 DNA reads TGTGCCAGCAGCTTGGAAGGGGGGCCCCAGCATTTT. The rearrangement joins TRBV5-8 to TRBJ1-5; maybe TRBD1 (6 bases). The CDR3 contains 12 residues. Germline V lookup: CDR1 SGHTS, CDR2 YDEGEE. The V and J ends lost 0 bases and 9 bases respectively, with 7 bases between them. The whole variable domain, filled in from reference TRBV5-8 and TRBJ1-5, reads EAGVTQSPTHLIKTRGQQATLRCSPISGHTSVYWYQQALGLGLQFLLWYDEGEERNRGNFPPRFSGRQFPNYSSELNVNALELEDSALYLCASSLEGGPQHFGDGTRLSIL.